The TCR beta chain under discussion was sequenced for a study of vaccination effects on CD4 cells after COVID-19. With respect to this clone: The antigen is not known.

The V gene lost 4 bases and the J gene lost 2 bases, with 12 bases spanning the gap. The length of the CDR3 is 14 residues. In germline, CDR1 is SGHRS, CDR2 YFSETQ. Sequencing used immunoSEQ multiplex PCR; TCRdb keeps in-frame clones, though not all of them. The table includes around 41,000 clones, about 80% detected once. Whole-study results and caveats: Marked contraction was observed in infection-induced and vaccine-induced clones late after vaccination.

Before sequencing, viral peptide pools were used by the ViraFEST assay to expand antigen-specific CD4+ T cells. Isolation of CD4+ T cells took place after 10 to 11 days of culture. The healthy vaccine recipients, who had no prior SARS-CoV-2 infection, showed negative nucleocapsid antibodies. A half-volume exchange with IL-2 medium occurred on days 3 and 7. The V call is TRBV5-1, the J call TRBJ1-2; D unclear. This sequence originates from a human donor who received a COVID-19 vaccine. Sequences were derived from CD4+ T cells from PBMCs cultured with SARS-CoV-2 spike peptides, sampled before COVID-19 vaccination. The CDR3: CASSRPDGNYGYTF. For the CDR3, the DNA is TGCGCCAGCAGCCGCCCGGACGGAAACTATGGCTACACCTTC.